Given below is one TCR beta chain in context. This CDR3 region has 12 residues. Germline CDR1 SGHAT, CDR2 FQNNGV. V shed 1 base and J shed 1 base, with 2 bases lying between them. The data stem from a study of cytomegalovirus exposure and HLA in healthy donors. The donors were in the approximately 130-subject validation cohort; that cohort was separate from the approximately 730-subject first cohort. Here immunoSEQ multiplex PCR was the method, and the copy in TCRdb shows in-frame clones only, minus some. The sample has a few hundred thousand clones; about 90% are singletons. Sequences were obtained from PBMCs. The gene calls are TRBV11-2 and TRBJ2-7; no clear D. The TCR originated in a woman aged 18 to 35 in good health and CMV-seronegative. The CDR3 nucleotides are TGTGCCAGCAGCTTAGCTTCCTACGAGCAGTACTTC. Protein: CASSLASYEQYF. The full variable domain, completed using reference TRBV11-2 and TRBJ2-7, is EAGVAQSPRYKIIEKRQSVAFWCNPISGHATLYWYQQILGQGPKLLIQFQNNGVVDDSQLPKDRFSAERLKGVDSTLKIQPAKLEDSAVYLCASSLASYEQYFGPGTRLTVT.